The clone carrying this TCR beta chain was detected only once. Through a sample-barcoded 5' primer and a J-beta primer mix, a second PCR was run for roughly 6 to 11 cycles. From the 5' RACE reads, TCRdb called clonotypes with MiXCR, one entry per CDR3 protein. The top ten hold about 2.9% of the sample, which has about 780,000 distinct CDR3 sequences, about 26% seen once. The sample comes from a study of blood T cells in healthy people across ages. Germline CDR1 and CDR2: MNHNY and SVGAGI (reference sequence). The ends lost 6 bases at V and 0 bases at J; junction bases unmatched: 2. The CDR3 sequence is 14 residues long. These sequences were also reported in another study, on T cells of mothers and their children.

This chain uses TRBV6-6 with TRBJ2-3; 8 positions match TRBD2. The specimen sequenced was blood. This TCR came from a boy aged 10-17 years in good health. The CDR3 bases are TGTGCCAGCAGGACGGGGGGGAGCACAGATACGCAGTATTTT. Its translation is CASRTGGSTDTQYF.